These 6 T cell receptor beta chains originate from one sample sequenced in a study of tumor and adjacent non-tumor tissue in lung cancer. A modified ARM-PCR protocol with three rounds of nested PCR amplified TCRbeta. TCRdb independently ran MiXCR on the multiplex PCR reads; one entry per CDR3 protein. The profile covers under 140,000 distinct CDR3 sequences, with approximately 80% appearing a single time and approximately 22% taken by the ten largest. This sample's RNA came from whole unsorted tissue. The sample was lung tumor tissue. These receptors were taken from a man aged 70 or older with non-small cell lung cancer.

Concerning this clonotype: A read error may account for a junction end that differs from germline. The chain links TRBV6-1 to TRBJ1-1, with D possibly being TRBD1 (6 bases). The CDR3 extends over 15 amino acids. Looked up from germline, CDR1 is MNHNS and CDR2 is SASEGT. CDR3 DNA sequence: TGTGACAGCAGTGCCCGTCAGGGGACGAACACTGAAGCATTCTTT. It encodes CDSSARQGTNTEAFF.

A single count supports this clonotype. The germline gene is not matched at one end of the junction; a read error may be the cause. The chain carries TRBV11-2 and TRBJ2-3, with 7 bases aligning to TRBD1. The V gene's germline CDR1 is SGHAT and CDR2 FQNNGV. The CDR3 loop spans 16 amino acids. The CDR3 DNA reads TGTGTCAGCAGCCCGGACCGGGACAGTTACATAGATACACAGTATTTT. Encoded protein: CVSSPDRDSYIDTQYF.

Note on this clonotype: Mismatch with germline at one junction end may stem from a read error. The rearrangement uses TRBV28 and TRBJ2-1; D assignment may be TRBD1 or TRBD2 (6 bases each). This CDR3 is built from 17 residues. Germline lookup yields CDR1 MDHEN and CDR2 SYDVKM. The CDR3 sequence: CVSSTPLLGGLYNEQFF. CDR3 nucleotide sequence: TGTGTCAGCAGCACTCCTCTCCTGGGGGGCCTGTACAATGAGCAATTCTTC.

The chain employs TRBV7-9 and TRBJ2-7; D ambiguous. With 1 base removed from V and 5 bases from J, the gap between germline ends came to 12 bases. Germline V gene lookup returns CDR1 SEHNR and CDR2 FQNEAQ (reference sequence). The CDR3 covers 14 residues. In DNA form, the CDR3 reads TGTGCCAGCAGCTTAGATCCCAAGGGCGACGAGCAGTACTTC. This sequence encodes CASSLDPKGDEQYF.

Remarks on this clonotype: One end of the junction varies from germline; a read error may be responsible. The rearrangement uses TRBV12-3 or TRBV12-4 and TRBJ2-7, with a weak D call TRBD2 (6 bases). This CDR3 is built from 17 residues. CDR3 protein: CTSSFRLAATSSYEQYF. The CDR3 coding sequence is TGTACCAGCAGTTTTCGGTTAGCGGCAACGAGCTCCTACGAGCAGTACTTC.

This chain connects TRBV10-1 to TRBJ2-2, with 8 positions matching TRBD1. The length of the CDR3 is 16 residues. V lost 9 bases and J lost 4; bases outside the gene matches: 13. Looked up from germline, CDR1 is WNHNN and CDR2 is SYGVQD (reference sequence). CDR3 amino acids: CASTGHRGSVTGELFF. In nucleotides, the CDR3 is TGCGCCAGTACTGGACACAGGGGGTCGGTCACCGGGGAGCTGTTTTTT.